Listed below are T cell receptor beta chains from one sample, sequenced in a study of shared clonotypes between healthy human individuals. Assay used: immunoSEQ multiplex PCR; TCRdb lists only in-frame clones, some missing. This sample has 2,500,000 or so clones; roughly 93% occur once, and the top ten carry 0.36%. The sample taken for sequencing was naive CD4+ T cells from PBMCs. These receptors originate from a man aged 18-30 years in good health. Some clones in this sample may be carry-over from other donors' samples. The conserved cysteine and the conserved F or W are not part of the CDR3 here. The order of the fields is CDR3 protein, V gene, clone size. The size field is filled for only some rows; it gives once, few, many or a size class.

CDR3: ASSPAGRNYGYT
V: TRBV18
size: NA

CDR3: SAPTGNTIY
V: TRBV20-1
size: NA

CDR3: ASSFTSPQGYEQY
V: TRBV28
size: NA

CDR3: ASSVERGREGADTQY
V: TRBV7-9
size: NA

CDR3: ASSPGRYEQY
V: TRBV5-4
size: NA

CDR3: ASSFGGLGQY
V: TRBV27
size: NA

CDR3: ASSQAPTRGVTDTQY
V: TRBV4-2
size: NA

CDR3: ASSNPGEAQPQH
V: TRBV19
size: NA

CDR3: ASSLTSEPYEQY
V: TRBV9
size: NA

CDR3: ASRADSNQPQH
V: TRBV6-6
size: NA

CDR3: ASTPTVYNEQF
V: TRBV2
size: NA

CDR3: ASSWTGGGSRETQY
V: TRBV5-4
size: NA

CDR3: ASSYSAEQRTQY
V: TRBV6-6
size: once

CDR3: ASSPQGLARYEQY
V: TRBV27
size: NA

CDR3: ASSERGQNLAGELF
V: TRBV9
size: NA

CDR3: ASRYNYRESAGYT
V: TRBV6-6
size: NA

CDR3: ASSTTTTGETQY
V: TRBV5-1
size: NA

CDR3: ASSFSNGGREQF
V: TRBV6-5
size: NA

CDR3: ASSLGLGGGEQY
V: TRBV7-3
size: NA

CDR3: ASSVGVGGRNYGYT
V: TRBV9
size: NA

CDR3: ASSRTGYSNQPQH
V: TRBV5-8
size: NA

CDR3: ASSPGTASNQPQH
V: TRBV7-2
size: NA

CDR3: ASSLSGTARRGTQY
V: TRBV11-3
size: once

CDR3: ASSLRTGKSYEQY
V: TRBV27
size: NA

CDR3: ASSFAGSGAGELF
V: TRBV7-3
size: NA

CDR3: ASRRVYEQY
V: TRBV23-1
size: NA

CDR3: ASSWTASGLETQY
V: TRBV5-1
size: NA

CDR3: ASSPGGGSQG
V: TRBV19
size: NA

CDR3: APDKSTDTQY
V: TRBV10-3
size: NA

CDR3: ASSPRQAGEPQH
V: TRBV7-2
size: NA

CDR3: ASSLGRADQPQH
V: TRBV5-6
size: NA

CDR3: ASSRAQETQY
V: TRBV18
size: NA

CDR3: SVAGGRSYEQY
V: TRBV29-1
size: NA

CDR3: ASSLPLPNNEQF
V: TRBV7-9
size: NA

CDR3: ASSRLAGGLGNEQF
V: TRBV2
size: NA

CDR3: ASSSGQDQETQY
V: TRBV28
size: NA

CDR3: AISGGGHTDTQY
V: TRBV10-3
size: NA

CDR3: ASSPAPTSGKETQY
V: TRBV7-2
size: once

CDR3: ASSAESDTQY
V: TRBV5-8
size: NA

CDR3: ASSFGRDLGSYEQY
V: TRBV5-4
size: NA

CDR3: ASSDRATYNEQF
V: TRBV6-1
size: NA

CDR3: ASSSQTSNTEAF
V: TRBV7-9
size: NA

CDR3: ASTDEDTQY
V: TRBV7-8
size: NA

CDR3: ASSQGPDNEQF
V: TRBV4-3
size: NA

CDR3: ASSKPGLAVSEQF
V: TRBV7-9
size: NA

CDR3: ASSERSRGGDEQF
V: TRBV2
size: NA

CDR3: ASSLSPGLAAYEQY
V: TRBV27
size: NA

CDR3: ASSFLAVSSYEQY
V: TRBV28
size: once

CDR3: ASSVGDGTGELF
V: TRBV9
size: NA

CDR3: ASTEGARTDTQY
V: TRBV6-1
size: NA

CDR3: SVSGQGQETQY
V: TRBV29-1
size: NA